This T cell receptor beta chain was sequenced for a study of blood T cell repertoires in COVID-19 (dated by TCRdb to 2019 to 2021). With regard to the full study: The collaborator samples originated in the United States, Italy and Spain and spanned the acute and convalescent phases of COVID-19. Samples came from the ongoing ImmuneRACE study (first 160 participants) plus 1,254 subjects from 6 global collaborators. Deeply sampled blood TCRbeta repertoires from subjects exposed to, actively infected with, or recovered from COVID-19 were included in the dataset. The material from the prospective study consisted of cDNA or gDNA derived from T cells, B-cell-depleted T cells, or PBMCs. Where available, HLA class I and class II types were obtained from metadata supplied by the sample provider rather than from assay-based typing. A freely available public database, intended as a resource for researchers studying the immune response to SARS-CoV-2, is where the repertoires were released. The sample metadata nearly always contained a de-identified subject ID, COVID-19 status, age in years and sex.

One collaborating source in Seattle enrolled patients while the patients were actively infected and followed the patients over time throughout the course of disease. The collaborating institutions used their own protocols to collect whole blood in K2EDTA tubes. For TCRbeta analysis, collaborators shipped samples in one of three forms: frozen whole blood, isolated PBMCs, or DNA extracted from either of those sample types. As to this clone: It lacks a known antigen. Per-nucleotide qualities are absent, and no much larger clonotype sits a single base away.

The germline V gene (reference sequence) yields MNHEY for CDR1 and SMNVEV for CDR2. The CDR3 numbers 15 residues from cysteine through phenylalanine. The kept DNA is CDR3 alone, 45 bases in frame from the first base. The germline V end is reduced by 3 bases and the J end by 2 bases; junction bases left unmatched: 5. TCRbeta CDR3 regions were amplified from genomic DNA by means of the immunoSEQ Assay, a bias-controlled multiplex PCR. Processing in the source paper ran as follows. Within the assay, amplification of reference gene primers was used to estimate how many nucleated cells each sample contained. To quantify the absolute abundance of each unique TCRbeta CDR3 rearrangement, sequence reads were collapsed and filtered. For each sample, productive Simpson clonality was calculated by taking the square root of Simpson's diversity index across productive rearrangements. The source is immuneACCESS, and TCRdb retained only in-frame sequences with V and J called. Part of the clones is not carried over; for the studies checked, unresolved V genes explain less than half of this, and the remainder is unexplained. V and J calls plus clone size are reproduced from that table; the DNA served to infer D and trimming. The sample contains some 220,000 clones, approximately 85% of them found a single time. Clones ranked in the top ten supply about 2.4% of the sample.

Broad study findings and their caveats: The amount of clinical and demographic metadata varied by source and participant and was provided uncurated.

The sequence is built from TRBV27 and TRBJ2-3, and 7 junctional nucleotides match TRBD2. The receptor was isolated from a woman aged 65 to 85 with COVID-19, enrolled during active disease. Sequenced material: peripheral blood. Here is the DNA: TGTGCCAGCAGTTTGGGTCTAGCGGCCACAGATACGCAGTATTTT. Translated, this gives CASSLGLAATDTQYF.